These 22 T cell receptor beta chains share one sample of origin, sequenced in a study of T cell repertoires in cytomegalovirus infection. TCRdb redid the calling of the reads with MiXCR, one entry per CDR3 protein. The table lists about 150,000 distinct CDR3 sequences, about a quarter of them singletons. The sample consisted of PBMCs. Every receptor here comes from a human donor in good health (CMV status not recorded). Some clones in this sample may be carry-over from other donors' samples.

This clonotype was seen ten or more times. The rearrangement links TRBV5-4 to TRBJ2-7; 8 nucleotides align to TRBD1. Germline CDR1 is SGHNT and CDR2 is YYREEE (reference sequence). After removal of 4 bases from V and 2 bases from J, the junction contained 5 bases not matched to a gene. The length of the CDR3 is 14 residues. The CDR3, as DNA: TGTGCCAGCAGCACCGGGACAGGTACCTACGAGCAGTACTTC. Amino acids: CASSTGTGTYEQYF.

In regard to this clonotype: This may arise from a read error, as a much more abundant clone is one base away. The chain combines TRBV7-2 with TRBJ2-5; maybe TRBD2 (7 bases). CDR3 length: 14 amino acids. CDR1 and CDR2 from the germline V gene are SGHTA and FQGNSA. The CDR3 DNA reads TGTGCCAGCAGCCCGGGGCGGGGGCTAGAGACCCAGAACTTC. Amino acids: CASSPGRGLETQNF.

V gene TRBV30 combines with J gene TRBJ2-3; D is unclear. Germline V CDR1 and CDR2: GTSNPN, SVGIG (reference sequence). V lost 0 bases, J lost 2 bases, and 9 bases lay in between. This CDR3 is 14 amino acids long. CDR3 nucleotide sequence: TGTGCCTGGAGTGTCAGTCGCGCCACAGATACGCAGTATTTT. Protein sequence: CAWSVSRATDTQYF.

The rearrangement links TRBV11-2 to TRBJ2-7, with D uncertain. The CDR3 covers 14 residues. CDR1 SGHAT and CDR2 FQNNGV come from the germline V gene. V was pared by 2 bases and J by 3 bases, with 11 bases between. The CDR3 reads CASSLNRANYEQYF. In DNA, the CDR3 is TGTGCCAGCAGCTTAAACCGGGCAAACTACGAGCAGTACTTC.

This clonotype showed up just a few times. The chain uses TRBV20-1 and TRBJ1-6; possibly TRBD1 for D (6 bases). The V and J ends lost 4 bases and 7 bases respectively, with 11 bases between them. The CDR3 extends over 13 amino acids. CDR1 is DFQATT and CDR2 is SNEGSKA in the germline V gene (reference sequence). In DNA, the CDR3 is TGCAGTGCTACGGGGGCAGGGAATTCACCCCTCCACTTT. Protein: CSATGAGNSPLHF.

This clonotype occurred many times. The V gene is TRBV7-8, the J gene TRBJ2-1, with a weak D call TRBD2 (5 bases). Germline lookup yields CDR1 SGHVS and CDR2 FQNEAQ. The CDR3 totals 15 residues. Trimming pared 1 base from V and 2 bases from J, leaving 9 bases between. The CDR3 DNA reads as TGTGCCAGCAGCTTAGATACCGGGGCCTACAATGAGCAGTTCTTC. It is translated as CASSLDTGAYNEQFF.

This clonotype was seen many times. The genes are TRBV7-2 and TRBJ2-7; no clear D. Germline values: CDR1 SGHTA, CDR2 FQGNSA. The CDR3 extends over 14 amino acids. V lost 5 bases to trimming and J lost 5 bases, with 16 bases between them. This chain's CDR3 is CASSKQHGGDEQYF. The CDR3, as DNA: TGTGCCAGCAGCAAACAGCACGGTGGCGACGAGCAGTACTTC.

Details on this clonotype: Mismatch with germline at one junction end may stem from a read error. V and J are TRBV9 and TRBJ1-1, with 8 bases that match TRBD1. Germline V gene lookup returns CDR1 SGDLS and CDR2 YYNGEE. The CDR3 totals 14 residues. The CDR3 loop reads CASSATGENTEASF. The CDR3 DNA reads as TGTGCCAGCAGCGCGACAGGGGAGAACACTGAAGCTTCCTTT.

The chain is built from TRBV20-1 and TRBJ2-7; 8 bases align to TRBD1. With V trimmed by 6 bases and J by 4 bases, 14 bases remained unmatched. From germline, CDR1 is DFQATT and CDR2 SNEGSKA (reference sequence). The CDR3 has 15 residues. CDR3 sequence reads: CSAPPLQGGEYEQYF. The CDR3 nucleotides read TGCAGTGCCCCACCGTTACAGGGGGGCGAATACGAGCAGTACTTC.

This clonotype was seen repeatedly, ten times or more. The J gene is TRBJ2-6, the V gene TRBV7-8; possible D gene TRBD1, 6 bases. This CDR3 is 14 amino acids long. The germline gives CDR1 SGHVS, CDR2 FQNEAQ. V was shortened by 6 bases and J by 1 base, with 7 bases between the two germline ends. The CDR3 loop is CASRGTSGANVLTF. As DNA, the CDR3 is TGTGCCAGCAGAGGGACATCTGGGGCCAACGTCCTGACTTTC. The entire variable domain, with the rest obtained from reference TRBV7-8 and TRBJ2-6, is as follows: GAGVSQSPRYKVAKRGQDVALRCDPISGHVSLFWYQQALGQGPEFLTYFQNEAQLDKSGLPSDRFFAERPEGSVSTLKIQRTQQEDSAVYLCASRGTSGANVLTFGAGSRLTVL.

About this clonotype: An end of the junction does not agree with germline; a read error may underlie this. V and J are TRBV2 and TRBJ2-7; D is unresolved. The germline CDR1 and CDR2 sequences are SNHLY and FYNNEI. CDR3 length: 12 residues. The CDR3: CASKPQYYEHYF. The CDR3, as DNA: TGTGCCAGCAAACCCCAGTACTACGAGCATTACTTC.

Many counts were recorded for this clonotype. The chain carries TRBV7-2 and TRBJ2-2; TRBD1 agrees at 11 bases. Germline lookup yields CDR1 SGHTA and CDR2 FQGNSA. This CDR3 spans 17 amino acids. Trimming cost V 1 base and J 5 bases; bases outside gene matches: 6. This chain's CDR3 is CASSLGTGGFGTGELFF. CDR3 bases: TGTGCCAGCAGCTTAGGGACAGGGGGCTTCGGGACCGGGGAGCTGTTTTTT.

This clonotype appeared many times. The CDR3 nucleotides read TGTGCCAGCAGTGCCTTGACAGGGCTGAACACTGAAGCTTTCTTT. Its translation: CASSALTGLNTEAFF. The chain joins TRBV28 to TRBJ1-1; 7 bases agree with TRBD1. This CDR3 has 15 amino acids. CDR1 and CDR2 (germline): MDHEN, SYDVKM. The V gene end was trimmed by 5 bases and the J gene end by 0 bases; junction bases not matched to a gene: 6.

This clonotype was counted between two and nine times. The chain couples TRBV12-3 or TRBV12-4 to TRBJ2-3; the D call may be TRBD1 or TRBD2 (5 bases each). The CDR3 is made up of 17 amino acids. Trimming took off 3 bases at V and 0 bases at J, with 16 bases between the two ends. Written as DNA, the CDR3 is TGTGCCAGCAGTTTGTGGGGGATTAAGACTAGCACAGATACGCAGTATTTT. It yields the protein CASSLWGIKTSTDTQYF.

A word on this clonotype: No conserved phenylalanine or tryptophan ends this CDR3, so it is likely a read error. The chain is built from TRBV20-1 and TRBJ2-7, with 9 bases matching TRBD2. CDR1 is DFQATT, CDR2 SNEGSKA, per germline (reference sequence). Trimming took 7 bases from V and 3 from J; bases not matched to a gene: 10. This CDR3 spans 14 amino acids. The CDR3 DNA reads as TGCAGTGTTAAAGCGACTAGCGGAGGCTACGAGCAGTACCTC. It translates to CSVKATSGGYEQYL.

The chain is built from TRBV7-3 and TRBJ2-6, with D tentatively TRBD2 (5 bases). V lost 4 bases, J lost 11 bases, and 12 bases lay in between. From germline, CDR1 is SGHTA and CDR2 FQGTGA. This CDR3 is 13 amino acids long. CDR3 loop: CASSSSPGDVLTF. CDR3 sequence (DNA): TGTGCCAGCAGCTCTAGCCCAGGAGACGTCCTGACTTTC.

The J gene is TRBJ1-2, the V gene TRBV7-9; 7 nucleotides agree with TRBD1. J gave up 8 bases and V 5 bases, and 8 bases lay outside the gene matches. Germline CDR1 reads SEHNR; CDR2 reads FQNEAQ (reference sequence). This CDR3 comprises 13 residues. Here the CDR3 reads CASSSTGASGYTF. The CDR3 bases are TGTGCCAGCAGCAGTACAGGGGCGAGCGGCTACACCTTC.

CDR3 nucleotides: TGTGCCAGCAGCTTATCCGGGACTAGCGGGGGTCCACAAGAGACCCAGTACTTC. Translation gives CASSLSGTSGGPQETQYF. This chain connects TRBV13 to TRBJ2-5; TRBD2 matches at 14 bases. The V gene's germline CDR1 is PRHDT and CDR2 FYEKMQ (reference sequence). This CDR3 has 18 residues. V dropped 2 bases and J dropped 2; count of bases not matched to a gene: 7.

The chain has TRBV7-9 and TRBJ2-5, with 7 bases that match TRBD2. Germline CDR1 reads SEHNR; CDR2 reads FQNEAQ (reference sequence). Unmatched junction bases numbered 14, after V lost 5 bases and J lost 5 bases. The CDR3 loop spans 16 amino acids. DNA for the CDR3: TGTGCCAGCAGCGCAGGACGGGGGGAGATTCGGGAGACCCAGTACTTC. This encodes CASSAGRGEIRETQYF.

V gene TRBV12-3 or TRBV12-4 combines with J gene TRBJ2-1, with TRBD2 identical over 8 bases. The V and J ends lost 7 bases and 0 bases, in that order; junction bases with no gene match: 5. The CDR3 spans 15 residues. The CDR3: CASIQSGSSYNEQFF. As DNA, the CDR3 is TGTGCCAGCATTCAAAGCGGGAGCTCCTACAATGAGCAGTTCTTC.

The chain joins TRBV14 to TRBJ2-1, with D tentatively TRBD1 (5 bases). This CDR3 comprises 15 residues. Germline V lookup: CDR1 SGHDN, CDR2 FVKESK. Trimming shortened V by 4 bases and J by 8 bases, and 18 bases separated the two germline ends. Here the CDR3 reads CASSPNPLLGDEQFF. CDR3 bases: TGTGCCAGCAGCCCCAACCCGCTATTAGGGGATGAGCAGTTCTTC.

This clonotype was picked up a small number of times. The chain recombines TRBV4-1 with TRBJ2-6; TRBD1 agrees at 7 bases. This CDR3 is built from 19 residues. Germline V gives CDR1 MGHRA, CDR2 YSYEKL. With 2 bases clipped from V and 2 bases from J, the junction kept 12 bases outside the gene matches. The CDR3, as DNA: TGCGCCAGCAGCCAAACCGGGACAGCGATGAGAACTGGGGCCAACGTCCTGACTTTC. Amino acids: CASSQTGTAMRTGANVLTF.